Described below is a single TCR beta chain sequence and its context. This sample is part of a study of blood T cells in healthy people across ages. The use of a sample-barcoded 5' primer and a J-beta primer mix characterized a second PCR of 7 to 11 cycles. TCRdb itself ran the 5' RACE reads through MiXCR, one entry per CDR3 protein. The table records fewer than 600,000 distinct CDR3 sequences, around 27% of them present only once. The CDR3 has 15 amino acids. Germline lookup yields CDR1 ENHRY and CDR2 SYGVKD. V lost 4 bases to trimming and J lost 0 bases, with 10 bases between them. This sample also appeared in a second study, on T cells of mothers and their children.

Specimen: blood. The V gene is TRBV10-3, the J gene TRBJ1-5; D is possibly TRBD1 (5 bases). This TCR derives from a boy between 2 and 10 years old in good health. The CDR3 loop reads CAISGGGNSNQPQHF. For the CDR3, the DNA is TGTGCCATCAGTGGGGGGGGAAATAGCAATCAGCCCCAGCATTTT.